The next 16 T cell receptor beta chains were all read from a single sample in a study of shared clonotypes between healthy human individuals. Data came from immunoSEQ multiplex PCR; TCRdb stores just in-frame clones and leaves some out. The sample includes roughly 520,000 clones, 95% to 97% of them seen just once. The source material was naive CD4+ T cells sorted from blood. As to subset: CD45RA+ positively selected. These receptors were collected from a woman younger than 45 in good health.

The gene calls are TRBV5-1 and TRBJ2-7; D remains ambiguous. The germline V gene has CDR1 SGHRS and CDR2 YFSETQ. The CDR3 runs 13 residues. Trimming cost V 0 bases and J 5 bases, with 9 bases left between them. CDR3 sequence (DNA): TGCGCCAGCAGCTTGGTATCCAGAAACGAGCAGTACTTC. This sequence encodes CASSLVSRNEQYF.

V usage is TRBV5-1 and J usage is TRBJ2-7, with D possibly matching TRBD1 (5 bases). Germline loops: CDR1 SGHRS, CDR2 YFSETQ. The ends were cut back, 3 bases at V and 3 bases at J, with 13 bases in the middle. The CDR3 covers 14 residues. CDR3 in amino acids: CASSSDTNYYEQYF. For the CDR3, the DNA is TGCGCCAGCAGCTCGGACACCAACTACTACGAGCAGTACTTC.

This CDR3 is CASITGQGARGGYTF. Here the CDR3 DNA reads TGTGCCAGCATAACGGGACAGGGGGCGCGTGGTGGCTACACCTTC. V and J are TRBV28 and TRBJ1-2; TRBD1 matches 12 bases. Trimming removed 7 bases from V and 7 bases from J; junction bases left unmatched: 10. This CDR3 has 15 amino acids. Germline values: CDR1 MDHEN, CDR2 SYDVKM.

The chain links TRBV19 to TRBJ2-3, with 8 positions matching TRBD2. With V trimmed by 4 bases and J by 4 bases, 10 bases remained unmatched. Germline V gene sequence: CDR1 LNHDA, CDR2 SQIVND (reference sequence). The CDR3 is 16 residues long. CDR3 amino acids: CASSRNPGGYADTQYF. The CDR3 DNA is TGTGCCAGTAGTAGGAACCCGGGAGGGTACGCAGATACGCAGTATTTT.

This clone was recorded once. The chain is built from TRBV27 and TRBJ1-6; 9 bases align to TRBD1. The CDR3 totals 14 residues. Germline CDR1 MNHEY, CDR2 SMNVEV (reference sequence). V was pared by 5 bases and J by 10 bases, with 6 bases of the junction left unmatched. The CDR3 DNA reads TGTGCCAGCAGTCTTTGGGACAGGGAGTCACCCCTCCACTTT. It codes for CASSLWDRESPLHF.

J is TRBJ1-1 and V is TRBV6-1; D may be TRBD1 (5 bases). The CDR3 runs to 15 residues. The ends were cut back, 4 bases at V and 0 bases at J, with 12 bases in the middle. Germline assignment: CDR1 MNHNS and CDR2 SASEGT. CDR3 residues: CASSVNRWMNTEAFF. The CDR3 DNA sequence: TGTGCCAGCAGTGTCAACAGGTGGATGAACACTGAAGCTTTCTTT.

The chain has TRBV28 and TRBJ2-3; D is unclear. Between the trimmed V and J ends, which lost 8 bases and 0 bases, there was a span of 9 bases. This CDR3 spans 13 amino acids. Germline CDR1 and CDR2: MDHEN and SYDVKM. The CDR3 coding sequence is TGTGCCAGCGAGAGACCTAGCACAGATACGCAGTATTTT. Translating it yields CASERPSTDTQYF.

This clone was seen a single time. The rearrangement joins TRBV6-5 to TRBJ2-1, with D possibly being TRBD2 (5 bases). V dropped 2 bases and J dropped 7 bases, with 12 bases sitting between them. The length of the CDR3 is 14 residues. Germline V gene data show CDR1 as MNHEY and CDR2 as SVGAGI. CDR3 sequence (DNA): TGTGCCAGCAGTTACCGAGGGCCTAAGAATGAGCAGTTCTTC. It encodes CASSYRGPKNEQFF.

V is TRBV9 and J is TRBJ1-5, with unresolved D. The CDR3 length is 14 residues. Looked up from germline, CDR1 is SGDLS and CDR2 is YYNGEE. V was pared by 0 bases and J by 6 bases, with 10 bases between. The CDR3 DNA reads as TGTGCCAGCAGCGTAGGCCCAGAGGGTCAGCCCCAGCATTTT. It is translated as CASSVGPEGQPQHF.

The chain links TRBV30 to TRBJ2-7; TRBD1 or TRBD2 may be the D gene (6 bases each). The germline V and J ends were trimmed by 6 bases and 2 bases, with 17 bases remaining between them. The CDR3 spans 14 residues. The germline gives CDR1 GTSNPN, CDR2 SVGIG (reference sequence). As DNA, the CDR3 is TGTGCCTGCGTACTAGCAGGGGCCCCCTACGAGCAGTACTTC. The encoded protein is CACVLAGAPYEQYF.

V and J are TRBV28 and TRBJ2-1; D perhaps matches TRBD2 (5 bases). V dropped 6 bases and J dropped 6 bases, with 15 bases sitting between them. Germline V gene lookup returns CDR1 MDHEN and CDR2 SYDVKM. This CDR3 has 14 amino acids. CDR3 amino acids: CASRSRRSLNEQFF. Here the CDR3 DNA reads TGTGCCAGCAGGTCACGGAGGAGCCTCAATGAGCAGTTCTTC.

In its sample, this clone was seen once. The chain links TRBV28 to TRBJ2-7, with unresolved D. The CDR3 is 11 residues long. V lost 2 bases to trimming and J lost 9 bases, with 8 bases between them. Per the germline V gene, CDR1 is MDHEN and CDR2 is SYDVKM. CDR3 residues: CASSLGLVQYF. The CDR3 bases are TGTGCCAGCAGTTTAGGGTTGGTGCAGTACTTC.

This clone was seen just once. The chain links TRBV2 to TRBJ1-4, with 10 bases that match TRBD1. The CDR3 length is 16 residues. Trimming took 2 bases from V and 10 from J; bases not matched to a gene: 10. Germline lookup yields CDR1 SNHLY and CDR2 FYNNEI. CDR3 DNA: TGTGCCAGCAGTGAAACAGCGGGACAGGGGTTTGGAAAACTGTTTTTT. Translated, it gives CASSETAGQGFGKLFF.

The chain uses TRBV29-1 and TRBJ2-1; D is perhaps TRBD2 (6 bases). The CDR3 contains 15 residues. Trimming took off 4 bases at V and 2 bases at J, with 15 bases between the two ends. Per the germline V gene, CDR1 is SQVTM and CDR2 is ANQGSEA. The CDR3 region has the DNA TGCAGCGTTGTAGGGCGGGACCCCCCCTACAATGAGCAGTTCTTC. It encodes CSVVGRDPPYNEQFF.

The J gene is TRBJ1-5, the V gene TRBV28, with TRBD1 matching 8 bases. The germline V gene has CDR1 MDHEN and CDR2 SYDVKM. This CDR3 region has 13 residues. Trimming removed 7 bases from V and 5 bases from J; junction bases left unmatched: 4. The CDR3 DNA is TGTGCCAGCACGTCAGGGGGCTATCAGCCCCAGCATTTT. It yields the protein CASTSGGYQPQHF.

The V gene is TRBV2, the J gene TRBJ1-1; perhaps TRBD1 as D (6 bases). V was trimmed by 3 bases and J by 3 bases, leaving 17 bases between them. CDR1 is SNHLY, CDR2 FYNNEI, per germline. The CDR3 covers 16 residues. The DNA for the CDR3 is TGTGCCAGCAGTGATAGAAGGACGGGGGCAGACACTGAAGCTTTCTTT. Its protein is CASSDRRTGADTEAFF.